Listed here are 18 T cell receptor beta chains from one sample, sequenced in a study of identical twins. TCRdb re-called the 5' RACE reads through MiXCR, storing one row per CDR3 protein. This sample has roughly 700,000 distinct CDR3 sequences, with about 9.4% found just once. This same sample was also part of a study on yellow fever vaccine responses in identical twins.

Sequencing was performed on PBMCs. All receptors come from a woman aged 18-29 years in good health.

This clonotype was counted ten times or more. The rearrangement joins TRBV20-1 to TRBJ2-7, with 7 bases lining up with TRBD2. This CDR3 has 12 amino acids. Germline CDR1 reads DFQATT; CDR2 reads SNEGSKA (reference sequence). With 0 bases clipped from V and 12 bases from J, the junction kept 8 bases outside the gene matches. The CDR3 loop reads CSARDPWDYRYF. CDR3 sequence (DNA): TGCAGTGCTAGAGATCCCTGGGACTACAGGTACTTC.

This chain links TRBV7-6 with TRBJ2-5; 7 nucleotides match TRBD2. Germline CDR1 is SGHVS and CDR2 is FNYEAQ. The CDR3 is made up of 15 amino acids. J was trimmed by 0 bases and V by 1 base; bases with no gene match: 2. CDR3 DNA: TGTGCCAGCAGCTTAGGGGAGGGGTACCAAGAGACCCAGTACTTC. Amino acid sequence: CASSLGEGYQETQYF.

CDR3 nucleotide sequence: TGTGCCAGCAGTGAATTGAGGCTGGCCGGGGAGCTGTTTTTT. This codes for CASSELRLAGELFF. The chain links TRBV6-1 to TRBJ2-2; D is ambiguous. The CDR3 covers 14 residues. The ends were cut back, 2 bases at V and 6 bases at J, with 10 bases in the middle. Germline V gene lookup returns CDR1 MNHNS and CDR2 SASEGT.

This clonotype was seen a handful of times. The V and J genes are TRBV7-6 and TRBJ2-7; perhaps TRBD1 as D (6 bases). V was cut by 5 bases and J by 3 bases, with 23 bases left in between. CDR1 and CDR2 (germline): SGHVS, FNYEAQ. The CDR3 extends over 17 amino acids. DNA of the CDR3: TGTGCCAGCAGCAATATACCCGGGACACCGTCACTCTACGAGCAGTACTTC. It encodes CASSNIPGTPSLYEQYF.

This clonotype was recorded a few times. The V gene is TRBV7-2, the J gene TRBJ2-6, with no clear D. This CDR3 spans 17 amino acids. Germline V gene lookup returns CDR1 SGHTA and CDR2 FQGNSA. V lost 6 bases to trimming and J lost 0 bases, with 15 bases between them. CDR3 loop: CASRPRLWSSGANVLTF. Here the CDR3 DNA reads TGTGCCAGCAGACCCCGGTTATGGAGCTCTGGGGCCAACGTCCTGACTTTC.

The chain employs TRBV18 and TRBJ2-2, with D possibly TRBD1 on 5 matching bases. The V and J ends lost 6 bases and 7 bases respectively, with 24 bases between them. The length of the CDR3 is 17 residues. Germline V lookup: CDR1 KGHSH, CDR2 LQKENI. The CDR3 here is CASSLRLDSLMVGELFF. CDR3 nucleotide sequence: TGTGCCAGCTCGCTCCGCCTAGACAGTTTGATGGTCGGGGAGCTGTTTTTT.

The rearrangement joins TRBV12-3 or TRBV12-4 to TRBJ2-7; no clear D gene. V lost 1 base to trimming and J lost 2 bases, with 6 bases between them. The CDR3 consists of 13 residues. The CDR3 here is CASSLETPYEQYF. The CDR3 DNA reads TGTGCCAGCAGTTTAGAGACTCCCTACGAGCAGTACTTC.

Turning to this clonotype: Germline is not matched at one junction end, which may reflect a read error. This chain connects TRBV10-2 to TRBJ2-1, with a tentative D call TRBD2 (5 bases). The CDR3 totals 14 residues. CDR1 WSHSY and CDR2 SAAADI come from the germline V gene. In DNA form, the CDR3 reads TGCGCCAGCACCGATCCAACTAGGAGTAATGAGCAGTCCTTC. Translating it yields CASTDPTRSNEQSF.

This clonotype occurred many times. This chain uses TRBV2 with TRBJ2-7; tentative D call: TRBD1 (6 bases). The germline V and J ends were trimmed by 6 bases and 2 bases, with 17 bases remaining between them. Germline V CDR1 and CDR2: SNHLY, FYNNEI. The CDR3 is 15 amino acids. The CDR3 bases are TGTGCCAGCAGGGACCCCCGACAGGCCGCCTACGAGCAGTACTTC. It yields the protein CASRDPRQAAYEQYF. Combining the CDR3 with reference TRBV2 and TRBJ2-7 gives the whole variable domain EPEVTQTPSHQVTQMGQEVILRCVPISNHLYFYWYRQILGQKVEFLVSFYNNEISEKSEIFDDQFSVERPDGSNFTLKIRSTKLEDSAMYFCASRDPRQAAYEQYFGPGTRLTVT.

This clonotype occurred a few times. This chain connects TRBV29-1 to TRBJ2-7, with a weak D call TRBD1 (6 bases). Germline V gene data show CDR1 as SQVTM and CDR2 as ANQGSEA. Trimming cost V 3 bases and J 6 bases, with 15 bases left between them. The CDR3 has 13 residues. The CDR3: CSVDLGAGVEQYF. The CDR3 region has the DNA TGCAGCGTTGACTTGGGGGCCGGGGTCGAGCAGTACTTC.

This clonotype showed up just a few times. The rearrangement links TRBV27 to TRBJ2-7; TRBD1 matches at 8 bases. V lost 1 base, J lost 5 bases, and 1 base stayed unmatched. Germline V lookup: CDR1 MNHEY, CDR2 SMNVEV (reference sequence). This CDR3 region has 13 residues. CDR3 sequence reads: CASSLLQGDEQYF. The DNA of the CDR3 is TGTGCCAGCAGTTTATTACAGGGGGACGAGCAGTACTTC.

For this clonotype: Just one base apart from a much larger clone, this may be a read error. CDR3 sequence: CASGTSGSHEQYF. As DNA, the CDR3 is TGTGCCAGCGGGACTAGCGGGAGTCACGAGCAGTACTTC. The chain employs TRBV28 and TRBJ2-7; TRBD2 aligns across 14 bases. The CDR3 extends over 13 amino acids. CDR1 and CDR2 (germline): MDHEN, SYDVKM. With 8 bases clipped from V and 5 bases from J, the junction kept 2 bases outside the gene matches.

This clonotype has more than one count but fewer than ten. This chain links TRBV7-8 with TRBJ2-1; tentatively, D is TRBD2 (7 bases). The CDR3 has 14 residues. Between the trimmed V and J ends, which lost 2 bases and 8 bases, there was a span of 13 bases. Germline V gives CDR1 SGHVS, CDR2 FQNEAQ. The CDR3 here is CASSLRGAVDEQFF. As DNA, the CDR3 is TGTGCCAGCAGCTTACGGGGGGCGGTGGATGAGCAGTTCTTC. Supplemented by reference TRBV7-8 and TRBJ2-1, the full variable domain reads GAGVSQSPRYKVAKRGQDVALRCDPISGHVSLFWYQQALGQGPEFLTYFQNEAQLDKSGLPSDRFFAERPEGSVSTLKIQRTQQEDSAVYLCASSLRGAVDEQFFGPGTRLTVL.

This clonotype was recorded at least ten times. The chain carries TRBV10-3 and TRBJ2-3; D possibly corresponds to TRBD1 (6 bases). Trimming removed 6 bases from V and 6 bases from J, with 19 bases in between. Germline CDR1 ENHRY, CDR2 SYGVKD. The CDR3 contains 15 residues. The CDR3 DNA sequence: TGTGCCATCAGATCCGGGACAACAAGGGTGGATACGCAGTATTTT. Amino acid sequence: CAIRSGTTRVDTQYF.

The chain recombines TRBV10-3 with TRBJ2-1; D is ambiguous. Germline CDR1 reads ENHRY; CDR2 reads SYGVKD. The V and J ends lost 0 bases and 6 bases respectively, with 6 bases between them. CDR3 length equals 13 residues. The DNA of the CDR3 is TGTGCCATCAGTGAGTCCCCCCCCAATGAGCAGTTCTTC. As protein: CAISESPPNEQFF.

The V call is TRBV7-9, the J call TRBJ2-7; 10 positions agree with TRBD1. The CDR3 length is 17 residues. CDR1 SEHNR and CDR2 FQNEAQ come from the germline V gene (reference sequence). The V and J ends lost 5 bases and 7 bases, in that order; junction bases with no gene match: 17. CDR3: CASSLRAGTGDLSEQYF. CDR3 nucleotide sequence: TGTGCCAGCAGCCTGAGAGCCGGGACAGGGGATCTTTCTGAGCAGTACTTC.

This clonotype was seen more than once but under ten times. The V gene is TRBV18, the J gene TRBJ2-7; D remains ambiguous. The CDR3 length is 14 residues. The V end lost 1 base, the J end lost 5 bases, and 12 bases lay between the germline ends. Germline V lookup: CDR1 KGHSH, CDR2 LQKENI. The CDR3 spells CASSPLPTGDEQYF. CDR3 DNA: TGTGCCAGCTCACCACTTCCGACTGGCGACGAGCAGTACTTC.

V gene TRBV7-2 combines with J gene TRBJ2-1; TRBD2 agrees at 7 bases. CDR3 size: 17 residues. V gave up 3 bases and J gave up 3 bases; unmatched junction bases: 11. Germline V gene data show CDR1 as SGHTA and CDR2 as FQGNSA. The CDR3, as DNA: TGTGCCAGCAGCTTGAAAGGCGGGAGCGAACACTACAATGAGCAGTTCTTC. Protein sequence: CASSLKGGSEHYNEQFF.